This entry lists 30 T cell receptor beta chains sequenced from one sample in a study of response to subunit inactivated influenza vaccine. TCRdb itself ran the RT-PCR reads through MiXCR, one entry per CDR3 protein. This sample has 700,000 to 900,000 distinct CDR3 sequences, with 21% found just once. Sequences were derived from PBMCs from blood, sampled roughly 5 days after vaccination. Receptor source: a man aged 45-65 years who received an inactivated influenza vaccine.

The chain links TRBV29-1 to TRBJ2-3, with 7 bases identical to TRBD1. Per the germline V gene, CDR1 is SQVTM and CDR2 is ANQGSEA. J was trimmed by 2 bases and V by 7 bases; bases with no gene match: 12. The CDR3 has 15 residues. The CDR3 region has the DNA TGCAGCGGGGGCGACAGGGCCCCTTTCACAGATACGCAGTATTTT. Translation: CSGGDRAPFTDTQYF.

The chain has TRBV7-9 and TRBJ1-1; D is ambiguous. The V gene's germline CDR1 is SEHNR and CDR2 FQNEAQ (reference sequence). The V end lost 4 bases, the J end lost 2 bases, and 8 bases lay between the germline ends. The length of the CDR3 is 13 residues. The CDR3, as DNA: TGTGCCAGCAGCTCGGTCGTTAACACTGAAGCTTTCTTT. Amino acids: CASSSVVNTEAFF.

The chain combines TRBV7-2 with TRBJ2-3; D is unclear. Trimming shortened V by 0 bases and J by 6 bases, and 10 bases separated the two germline ends. This CDR3 contains 14 residues. Germline values: CDR1 SGHTA, CDR2 FQGNSA. CDR3 DNA: TGTGCCAGCAGCTTAGCGACCCCTTCGGATACGCAGTATTTT. It is translated as CASSLATPSDTQYF.

The chain combines TRBV19 with TRBJ2-1; 10 bases agree with TRBD1. Germline loops: CDR1 LNHDA, CDR2 SQIVND (reference sequence). After removal of 4 bases from V and 6 bases from J, the junction contained 3 bases not matched to a gene. The CDR3 sequence is 14 residues long. For the CDR3, the DNA is TGTGCCAGTAGTAAGGACAGGGGGGGCAATGAGCAGTTCTTC. Amino acids: CASSKDRGGNEQFF.

The chain recombines TRBV30 with TRBJ2-7; 9 positions agree with TRBD1. The CDR3 is 13 residues long. Trimming took 0 bases from V and 6 from J; bases not matched to a gene: 3. Germline CDR1 GTSNPN, CDR2 SVGIG (reference sequence). DNA for the CDR3: TGTGCCTGGAGTGTAGGGACAGGGAGCGAGCAGTACTTC. Translated, it gives CAWSVGTGSEQYF.

J is TRBJ1-2 and V is TRBV28; D not certain. The CDR3 has 14 amino acids. Germline V gene lookup returns CDR1 MDHEN and CDR2 SYDVKM. Trimming removed 3 bases at V and 3 bases at J, with 11 bases between. Here the CDR3 reads CASSLADWDYGYTF. For the CDR3, the DNA is TGTGCCAGCAGTTTGGCCGACTGGGACTATGGCTACACCTTC.

Concerning this clonotype: Compared with germline, one end of the junction differs, possibly owing to a read error. The CDR3 protein is CCARGLWGLAGGLETQYF. The CDR3 DNA reads TGCTGTGCTAGAGGACTTTGGGGACTAGCGGGAGGTTTGGAGACCCAGTACTTC. The chain carries TRBV20-1 and TRBJ2-5; 15 positions match TRBD2. This CDR3 spans 18 amino acids. Per germline, CDR1 DFQATT and CDR2 SNEGSKA (reference sequence).

There are a few counts of this clonotype. This chain joins TRBV5-5 and TRBJ1-2; no definite D call. This CDR3 spans 14 amino acids. Trimming removed 0 bases from V and 4 bases from J, with 10 bases in between. Germline V lookup: CDR1 SGHKS, CDR2 YYEKEE (reference sequence). The CDR3 nucleotides are TGTGCCAGCAGCTTGGGTAGGCAGTCCTATGGCTACACCTTC. It is translated as CASSLGRQSYGYTF.

This clonotype was detected a few times. V usage is TRBV7-2 and J usage is TRBJ2-7; tentatively, D is TRBD1 (6 bases). Germline CDR1 is SGHTA and CDR2 is FQGNSA. This CDR3 spans 15 amino acids. V lost 2 bases to trimming and J lost 2 bases, with 13 bases between them. CDR3 coding DNA: TGTGCCAGCAGCTTATTAACAGGGTTGCCCTACGAGCAGTACTTC. It encodes CASSLLTGLPYEQYF.

This clonotype was seen a few times. The V and J genes are TRBV4-3 and TRBJ2-1; D uncertain. The germline V gene has CDR1 LGHNA and CDR2 YSLEER. The CDR3 runs 15 residues. V gave up 0 bases and J gave up 6 bases, with 12 bases separating them. DNA of the CDR3: TGCGCCAGCAGCCAAGATCTAGTACAGAGCAATGAGCAGTTCTTC. Translation gives CASSQDLVQSNEQFF.

This rearrangement joins TRBV7-9 to TRBJ2-7; 8 nucleotides match TRBD1. The germline V gene encodes CDR1 SEHNR and CDR2 FQNEAQ (reference sequence). Trimming at V came to 4 bases and at J to 3 bases, leaving 8 bases not matched to a gene. This CDR3 contains 15 residues. The CDR3 DNA sequence: TGTGCCAGCAGCTACAGGACAGGGACCCACTACGAGCAGTACTTC. Its protein is CASSYRTGTHYEQYF.

A few counts support this clonotype. The chain combines TRBV6-5 with TRBJ2-7; 7 bases are a match to TRBD2. The CDR3 covers 15 residues. Germline V CDR1 and CDR2: MNHEY, SVGAGI. Germline trimming cut 10 bases from V and 2 bases from J; bases unmatched to any gene: 14. CDR3: CAISYPGGTPYEQYF. CDR3 DNA sequence: TGTGCCATCAGCTATCCGGGAGGAACCCCCTACGAGCAGTACTTC.

The sample holds a few counts of this clonotype. This chain uses TRBV24-1 with TRBJ2-5, with D unclear. Trimming shortened V by 4 bases and J by 7 bases, and 18 bases separated the two germline ends. The CDR3 is 15 amino acids. CDR1 KGHDR and CDR2 SFDVKD come from the germline V gene. The CDR3 region is CATSDSSDVLGTQYF. In nucleotides, the CDR3 is TGTGCCACCAGTGACTCTTCGGACGTACTTGGGACCCAGTACTTC.

The chain carries TRBV7-9 and TRBJ2-5, with a possible D match to TRBD1 (6 bases). The CDR3 sequence is 14 residues long. Per the germline V gene, CDR1 is SEHNR and CDR2 is FQNEAQ (reference sequence). V was pared by 2 bases and J by 6 bases, with 13 bases between. The CDR3 DNA follows: TGTGCCAGCAGCTTATCGGGCAGGGGTCAGACCCAGTACTTC. Its translation: CASSLSGRGQTQYF.

This clonotype has a handful of counts. The CDR3 nucleotides read TGCGCCAGCAGCCAACGGACAGCCGGGACTAACAATGAGCAGTTCTTC. Translating it yields CASSQRTAGTNNEQFF. This chain links TRBV4-1 with TRBJ2-1; the D gene is possibly TRBD2 (7 bases). Trimming removed 2 bases from V and 5 bases from J, with 16 bases in between. The CDR3 covers 16 residues. CDR1 and CDR2 (germline): MGHRA, YSYEKL.

The chain has TRBV11-1 and TRBJ2-1; 10 positions agree with TRBD2. Germline V gene lookup returns CDR1 SGHAT and CDR2 FQDESV (reference sequence). The trim removed 6 bases at V and 7 bases at J, leaving 12 bases unmatched. The length of the CDR3 is 16 residues. CDR3 nucleotide sequence: TGTGCCAGCAGTCCTTTTCTAGCGGGAGTGGGGAATGAGCAGTTCTTC. It translates to CASSPFLAGVGNEQFF.

This chain connects TRBV10-3 to TRBJ1-1; D unresolved. V was shortened by 6 bases and J by 1 base, with 6 bases between the two germline ends. Germline V gene data show CDR1 as ENHRY and CDR2 as SYGVKD. The CDR3 loop spans 12 amino acids. The DNA for the CDR3 is TGTGCCATCAGAGCAGCGAACACTGAAGCTTTCTTT. It translates to CAIRAANTEAFF.

V gene TRBV29-1 combines with J gene TRBJ2-2; D call uncertain. The CDR3 sequence is 13 residues long. V lost 5 bases and J 4 bases, leaving 11 bases between the germline ends. The germline V gene encodes CDR1 SQVTM and CDR2 ANQGSEA. Written as DNA, the CDR3 is TGCAGCGTTTGTCTGGCGTCCACCGGGGAGCTGTTTTTT. It codes for CSVCLASTGELFF.

The chain combines TRBV3-1 with TRBJ1-5; unclear D gene. V shed 4 bases and J shed 5 bases, with 9 bases lying between them. This CDR3 is 13 amino acids long. Looked up from germline, CDR1 is LGHDT and CDR2 is YNNKEL (reference sequence). As DNA, the CDR3 is TGTGCCAGCAGCCGGAACACCGATCAGCCCCAGCATTTT. It specifies CASSRNTDQPQHF.

Only a few counts were recorded for this clonotype. The chain links TRBV15 to TRBJ2-7; a weak D match, TRBD2 (5 bases). The CDR3 sequence is 15 residues long. Germline-derived CDR1 and CDR2 are LNHNV and YYDKDF (reference sequence). V lost 0 bases and J lost 4, with 13 bases in between. CDR3 coding DNA: TGTGCCACCAGCAGAGATCCGGGGAATGGGTACGAGCAGTACTTC. It codes for CATSRDPGNGYEQYF.

This clonotype was detected only a few times. The rearrangement links TRBV6-6 to TRBJ1-2; no reliable D call. This CDR3 is built from 13 residues. The V gene's germline CDR1 is MNHNY and CDR2 SVGAGI (reference sequence). Between the trimmed V and J ends, which lost 0 bases and 6 bases, there was a span of 8 bases. DNA for the CDR3: TGTGCCAGCAGTTACTCAGGGATGGATGGCTACACCTTC. Its protein is CASSYSGMDGYTF.

The chain uses TRBV10-3 and TRBJ2-1, with D tentatively TRBD1 (6 bases). V was shortened by 8 bases and J by 6 bases, with 17 bases between the two germline ends. This CDR3 region has 14 residues. Germline CDR1 is ENHRY and CDR2 is SYGVKD. CDR3 amino acids: CAIRGQTLINEQFF. The CDR3 coding sequence is TGTGCCATCCGGGGACAAACTCTTATCAATGAGCAGTTCTTC.

As regards this clonotype: An end of the junction does not agree with germline; a read error may underlie this. The V call is TRBV3-1, the J call TRBJ2-3; no clear D. The CDR3 spans 16 residues. In germline, CDR1 is LGHDT, CDR2 YNNKEL (reference sequence). The CDR3 protein is CASCQGSFSRTDTQYF. The CDR3 nucleotides read TGTGCCAGCTGCCAAGGGTCATTCTCCCGCACAGATACGCAGTATTTT.

The chain recombines TRBV15 with TRBJ2-1, with 11 nucleotides matching TRBD2. Germline CDR1 LNHNV, CDR2 YYDKDF (reference sequence). The CDR3 sequence is 17 residues long. Unmatched junction bases numbered 10, after V lost 4 bases and J lost 5 bases. The CDR3 is CATSKTRETSGNNEQFF. CDR3 in DNA: TGTGCCACCAGCAAAACCAGGGAGACTAGCGGGAACAATGAGCAGTTCTTC.

Ten or more counts support this clonotype. The CDR3 coding sequence is TGTGCCAGCAATGGGTTTGGCGAGCAGTACTTC. It specifies CASNGFGEQYF. V and J are TRBV2 and TRBJ2-7, with D hard to call. Per germline, CDR1 SNHLY and CDR2 FYNNEI. The CDR3 spans 11 residues. V lost 7 bases, J lost 6 bases, and 10 bases lay in between.

The gene calls are TRBV7-7 and TRBJ2-2, with D maybe TRBD1 (6 bases). The CDR3 loop spans 16 amino acids. Germline V CDR1 and CDR2: SSHAT, FNYEAQ (reference sequence). V lost 8 bases to trimming and J lost 2 bases, with 18 bases between them. CDR3 amino acids: CASQETVGHNTGELFF. The CDR3 bases are TGTGCCAGCCAGGAAACCGTGGGACATAACACCGGGGAGCTGTTTTTT.

The V gene is TRBV5-5, the J gene TRBJ2-7; 10 positions agree with TRBD1. CDR1 is SGHKS, CDR2 YYEKEE, per germline (reference sequence). This CDR3 spans 18 amino acids. The V and J ends lost 0 bases and 7 bases, in that order; junction bases with no gene match: 16. CDR3 bases: TGTGCCAGCAGCTTGGCCATTATGTTTTGGACAGGGGGTAGAGAGCAGTACTTC. Translation: CASSLAIMFWTGGREQYF.

The table lists this clonotype with a few counts. This rearrangement joins TRBV20-1 to TRBJ2-7, with 7 nucleotides matching TRBD2. V lost 6 bases to trimming and J lost 4 bases; unmatched junction nucleotides: 9. The CDR3 contains 13 residues. Germline lookup yields CDR1 DFQATT and CDR2 SNEGSKA (reference sequence). The CDR3 coding sequence is TGCAGTGCCCAGACTAGCAGCTTGTACGAGCAGTACTTC. This encodes CSAQTSSLYEQYF.

In this sample, this clonotype turned up a few times. V gene TRBV12-3 or TRBV12-4 combines with J gene TRBJ2-1; 9 bases are shared with TRBD1. The CDR3 covers 15 residues. The V segment lost 7 bases and the J segment 0 bases; nucleotides outside the gene matches: 4. CDR3 protein: CASITGGRSYNEQFF. The DNA for the CDR3 is TGTGCCAGCATCACAGGGGGCCGCTCCTACAATGAGCAGTTCTTC.

This clonotype has only a few counts. This chain joins TRBV7-9 and TRBJ2-7; TRBD1 matches 7 bases. The CDR3 has 14 residues. V shed 3 bases and J 0 bases; nucleotides not matched to a gene: 2. Germline-derived CDR1 and CDR2 are SEHNR and FQNEAQ (reference sequence). The DNA for the CDR3 is TGTGCCAGCAGCTTTTCAGGGGGCTCCTACGAGCAGTACTTC. It is translated as CASSFSGGSYEQYF.